This T cell receptor (beta chain) was recovered during a study of T-cell reconstitution after alpha-beta-depleted transplantation in children. Preparation of the TCRbeta library used unique molecular identifiers. TCRdb reprocessed the PCR reads with MiXCR, giving one entry per CDR3 protein. The repertoire holds hundreds of thousands of distinct CDR3 sequences, with around 13% as singletons. There are 15 residues in the CDR3. Per the germline V gene, CDR1 is SNHLY and CDR2 is FYNNEI. V was trimmed by 7 bases and J by 4 bases, leaving 19 bases between them. In this sample, this clonotype turned up a few times. Its specificity is unknown. Broader study findings: Several hundred rapidly expanded clones from non-depleted graft cells reportedly supplied alpha-beta T cells about two months post-transplant. After transplant, high TCRbeta diversity at day 60 in some patients arose from surviving recipient T cells and thymic progenitors. By one year post-transplant, T-cell counts and diversity largely arose from T cells that were newly produced.

The receptor was isolated from a male patient younger than 18 who had a stem cell transplant for acute myeloid leukemia, so the T cells may come from the graft donor. The specimen comprised PBMCs, mostly from graft donor cells, sampled 360 days after TCRalphabeta/CD19-depleted stem cell transplant. The rearrangement uses TRBV2 and TRBJ1-1, with D possibly matching TRBD1 (5 bases). The CDR3 sequence is CASIPRGREVTEAFF. CDR3 nucleotides: TGTGCCAGCATACCTCGAGGCAGGGAGGTCACTGAAGCTTTCTTT. The full variable domain, with the rest looked up from reference TRBV2 and TRBJ1-1, is EPEVTQTPSHQVTQMGQEVILRCVPISNHLYFYWYRQILGQKVEFLVSFYNNEISEKSEIFDDQFSVERPDGSNFTLKIRSTKLEDSAMYFCASIPRGREVTEAFFGQGTRLTVV.